Below, 10 T cell receptor beta chains from the same sample are listed, as sequenced in a study of patients with pleural tuberculosis. TCRdb re-called the reads through MiXCR, storing one row per CDR3 protein. The sample has about 29,000 distinct CDR3 sequences, about a sixth seen once. The sequencing input was peripheral blood. All receptors come from a human donor with pleural tuberculosis.

This clonotype occurred many times. V gene TRBV11-2 combines with J gene TRBJ2-5; D assignment may be TRBD1 or TRBD2 (5 bases each). Trimming removed 1 base from V and 7 bases from J, with 16 bases in between. The CDR3 is 15 amino acids. CDR1 and CDR2 from the germline V gene are SGHAT and FQNNGV. CDR3 in amino acids: CASSLVGTPEATQYF. Here the CDR3 DNA reads TGTGCCAGCAGCTTAGTAGGGACCCCCGAGGCGACCCAGTACTTC.

The CDR3: CASSQGRADQETQYF. The CDR3 coding sequence is TGCGCCAGCAGCCAAGGGAGGGCGGACCAAGAGACCCAGTACTTC. The genes are TRBV4-1 and TRBJ2-5, with a weak D call TRBD2 (6 bases). CDR1 is MGHRA and CDR2 is YSYEKL in the germline V gene. Trimming left V 1 base short and J 0 bases short, with 9 bases between. This CDR3 region has 15 residues.

Remarks on this clonotype: A junction boundary mismatches the germline segment, possibly from a read error. The chain joins TRBV6-5 to TRBJ2-1, with TRBD1 identical over 8 bases. The germline V gene encodes CDR1 MNHEY and CDR2 SVGAGI. The CDR3 is 15 amino acids. The CDR3 is CASSSPGTGHNEQLF. CDR3 bases: TGTGCCAGCAGTTCCCCCGGGACAGGCCACAATGAGCAGCTCTTC.

This clonotype was detected once. At one boundary the junction diverges from the germline segment, which might be a read error. V and J are TRBV29-1 and TRBJ1-2; a possible D gene is TRBD1 (5 bases). The CDR3 consists of 14 residues. CDR1 and CDR2 (germline): SQVTM, ANQGSEA. The CDR3 here is CSVEGRDDTYGCTF. The CDR3 DNA is TGCAGCGTTGAAGGCCGGGACGACACCTATGGCTGCACCTTC. The complete variable domain, with remaining parts taken from reference TRBV29-1 and TRBJ1-2, reads SAVISQKPSRDICQRGTSLTIQCQVDSQVTMMFWYRQQPGQSLTLIATANQGSEATYESGFVIDKFPISRPNLTFSTLTVSNMSPEDSSIYLCSVEGRDDTYGCTFGSGTRLTVV.

This clonotype was seen ten or more times. The chain joins TRBV19 to TRBJ1-1; D unresolved. Germline V gene lookup returns CDR1 LNHDA and CDR2 SQIVND (reference sequence). The V gene lost 0 bases and the J gene lost 1 base, with 3 bases spanning the gap. The CDR3 runs to 13 residues. The CDR3 sequence is CASSIERNTEAFF. The DNA of the CDR3 is TGTGCCAGTAGTATAGAACGGAACACTGAAGCTTTCTTT.

This clonotype was recorded many times. J is TRBJ1-2 and V is TRBV5-6; D gene uncertain. Trimming pared 6 bases from V and 0 bases from J, leaving 9 bases between. This CDR3 contains 13 residues. Germline CDR1 reads SGHDT; CDR2 reads YYEEEE. The CDR3 is CASTPRANYGYTF. CDR3 coding DNA: TGTGCCAGCACCCCTAGAGCTAACTATGGCTACACCTTC.

This clonotype has a count of ten or more. The genes are TRBV12-3 or TRBV12-4 and TRBJ2-5, with 8 bases lining up with TRBD2. The J segment lost 1 base and the V segment lost 2 bases, leaving 0 bases of the junction unmatched. This CDR3 has 14 residues. The CDR3 protein is CASSLLAGQETQYF. The CDR3 DNA sequence: TGTGCCAGCAGTTTACTAGCGGGCCAAGAGACCCAGTACTTC.

Judged by abundance, this clonotype is medium-sized. This sequence joins TRBV28 and TRBJ1-1, with D tentatively TRBD1 (5 bases). The germline V and J ends were trimmed by 8 bases and 0 bases, with 7 bases remaining between them. Germline V CDR1 and CDR2: MDHEN, SYDVKM. The CDR3 runs to 12 residues. The CDR3 loop is CASSGMNTEAFF. Here the CDR3 DNA reads TGTGCCAGCTCAGGGATGAACACTGAAGCTTTCTTT.

This clonotype was observed at least ten times. This chain joins TRBV18 and TRBJ1-1; D possibly corresponds to TRBD1 (6 bases). CDR1 is KGHSH and CDR2 is LQKENI in the germline V gene. Trimming cost V 5 bases and J 5 bases, with 18 bases left between them. CDR3 length: 15 amino acids. Here the CDR3 reads CASSSTPGDGTEAFF. DNA of the CDR3: TGTGCCAGCTCATCGACCCCAGGGGATGGGACTGAAGCTTTCTTT.

This clonotype has more than one count but fewer than ten. This clone may be a read error of a much larger clone one base away. The chain uses TRBV5-1 and TRBJ2-1; D may be TRBD2 (6 bases). Germline V gene lookup returns CDR1 SGHRS and CDR2 YFSETQ. This CDR3 spans 15 amino acids. Here the CDR3 reads CASSSGLGSYNEKFF. The CDR3 nucleotides read TGCGCCAGCAGCTCGGGACTTGGCTCCTACAATGAGAAGTTCTTC.